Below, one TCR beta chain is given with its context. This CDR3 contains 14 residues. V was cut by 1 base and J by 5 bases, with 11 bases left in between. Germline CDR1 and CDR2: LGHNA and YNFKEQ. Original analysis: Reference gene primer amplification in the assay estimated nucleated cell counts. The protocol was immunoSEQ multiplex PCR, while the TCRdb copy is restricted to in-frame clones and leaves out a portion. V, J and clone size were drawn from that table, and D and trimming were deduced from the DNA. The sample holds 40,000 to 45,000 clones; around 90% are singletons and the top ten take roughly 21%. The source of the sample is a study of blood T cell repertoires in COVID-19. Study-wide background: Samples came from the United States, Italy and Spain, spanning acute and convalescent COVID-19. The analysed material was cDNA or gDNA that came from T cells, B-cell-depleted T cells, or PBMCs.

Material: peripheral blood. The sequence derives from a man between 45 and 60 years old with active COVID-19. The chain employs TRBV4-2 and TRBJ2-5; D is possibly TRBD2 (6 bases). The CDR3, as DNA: TGTGCCAGCAGCCAAGTGGAGGGAGTGGAGACCCAGTACTTC. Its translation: CASSQVEGVETQYF.